The 8 T cell receptor beta chains in this list originate from one sample, sequenced in a study of shared clonotypes between healthy human individuals. The data were produced by immunoSEQ multiplex PCR, yet TCRdb's version contains in-frame clones alone and is incomplete. Among 2 million to 3 million clones, roughly 93% were seen once, and the ten largest hold 0.36%. The sequenced sample was naive CD4+ T cells from PBMCs. Sample subset: CD45RA+ positively selected. Every receptor here comes from a man aged 18 to 35 in good health. Some clones in this sample may be carry-over from other donors' samples.

To note about this clone: The same CDR3 can be traced to other DNA sequences in this sample. The chain recombines TRBV28 with TRBJ2-7; D not certain. Trimming pared 2 bases from V and 2 bases from J, leaving 4 bases between. In germline, CDR1 is MDHEN, CDR2 SYDVKM. This CDR3 contains 12 residues. The CDR3 here is CASSLTPYEQYF. In nucleotides, the CDR3 is TGTGCCAGCAGTTTAACTCCCTACGAGCAGTACTTC.

The rearrangement joins TRBV18 to TRBJ1-6; D gene ambiguous. CDR1 and CDR2 from the germline V gene are KGHSH and LQKENI. Trimming stripped 3 bases from V and 8 bases from J, with 8 bases between. This CDR3 is built from 13 residues. CDR3 nucleotide sequence: TGTGCCAGCTCACCTAACAGACATTCACCCCTCCACTTT. Amino acid sequence: CASSPNRHSPLHF. The variable domain in full, completed from reference TRBV18 and TRBJ1-6, reads NAGVMQNPRHLVRRRGQEARLRCSPMKGHSHVYWYRQLPEEGLKFMVYLQKENIIDESGMPKERFSAEFPKEGPSILRIQQVVRGDSAAYFCASSPNRHSPLHFGNGTRLTVT.

In its sample, this clone was seen once. This chain joins TRBV19 and TRBJ1-3, with TRBD1 matching 9 bases. Germline lookup yields CDR1 LNHDA and CDR2 SQIVND (reference sequence). Unmatched junction bases numbered 11, after V lost 7 bases and J lost 7 bases. This CDR3 is 15 amino acids long. The CDR3 here is CASTVRDREYNTIYF. In DNA, the CDR3 is TGTGCCAGTACCGTTAGGGACAGGGAATACAACACCATATATTTT.

This clone turned up a few times. This chain joins TRBV19 and TRBJ1-1, with D hard to call. Trimming removed 8 bases from V and 5 bases from J, with 12 bases in between. The CDR3 has 12 amino acids. Germline V CDR1 and CDR2: LNHDA, SQIVND (reference sequence). CDR3 sequence: CASAHLGTEAFF. The DNA for the CDR3 is TGTGCCAGTGCCCACCTGGGAACTGAAGCTTTCTTT.

This clone has just one count. The chain has TRBV5-1 and TRBJ2-7; 7 nucleotides line up with TRBD1. Trimming cost V 5 bases and J 0 bases; bases outside gene matches: 5. The CDR3 spans 14 residues. CDR1 is SGHRS and CDR2 is YFSETQ in the germline V gene. This chain's CDR3 is CASSRDSRSYEQYF. The CDR3 DNA sequence: TGCGCCAGCAGTCGGGACAGCCGCTCCTACGAGCAGTACTTC.

This clone was detected a few times. J is TRBJ1-1 and V is TRBV7-9; 8 bases agree with TRBD1. This CDR3 comprises 12 residues. V lost 3 bases and J lost 7; bases outside the gene matches: 1. Germline CDR1 SEHNR, CDR2 FQNEAQ (reference sequence). CDR3 in amino acids: CASSFDRGEAFF. The CDR3 nucleotides are TGTGCCAGCAGCTTTGACAGGGGTGAAGCTTTCTTT.

This chain links TRBV6-5 with TRBJ2-7; D uncertain. The CDR3 is 13 amino acids. V gave up 2 bases and J gave up 6 bases, with 11 bases separating them. Germline CDR1 reads MNHEY; CDR2 reads SVGAGI. The CDR3 DNA sequence: TGTGCCAGCAGTTACACGGAGAAGGCCGAGCAGTACTTC. Protein product: CASSYTEKAEQYF.

Details on this clone: A read error may produce the germline difference seen at one junction end. The chain uses TRBV6-1 and TRBJ1-2; 8 bases map to TRBD1. Looked up from germline, CDR1 is MNHNS and CDR2 is SASEGT. The CDR3 contains 14 residues. CDR3 coding DNA: TGTGCCAGCAGTGAAAGGGGACAGGACTACGGCTACACCTTC. It translates to CASSERGQDYGYTF.